This T cell receptor beta chain derives from a study of blood T cell repertoires in COVID-19. Study details: T cells, B-cell-depleted T cells, or PBMCs supplied cDNA or gDNA.

The participants were between about 18 and 90 years old and came from under 25 US areas. The recovered donors of Cohort 3 showed two negative PCRs, clearance, or symptom resolution. Original handling: Amplification of reference gene primers provided the estimated nucleated cell counts. Assay: immunoSEQ multiplex PCR; the TCRdb copy retains only in-frame clones and omits some. The V and J calls and clone size come from that table; D and trimming were worked out from the DNA. This table holds about 290,000 clones, around 86% found once. Germline V CDR1 and CDR2: SQVTM, ANQGSEA. CDR3 length: 18 residues. The ends lost 6 bases at V and 6 bases at J; junction bases unmatched: 24.

The chain has TRBV29-1 and TRBJ1-2; 8 bases align to TRBD1. This receptor was obtained from a middle-aged woman who had recovered from COVID-19. Sequenced material: PBMCs or T cells enriched from blood (not recorded which). The chain's CDR3 is CSVPMSSRGQGILHGYTF. The CDR3 DNA reads as TGCAGCGTCCCCATGTCAAGCCGAGGACAGGGAATTCTCCATGGCTACACCTTC.